Presented here are 5 T cell receptor beta chains from one specimen sequenced in a study of shared T cell receptors in the human thymus. Only in-frame clones appear in the TCRdb table, and some are missing; sequencing was by immunoSEQ multiplex PCR. Of 700,000 to 750,000 clones listed, around 85% are singletons. The sample was also reused in another study, on human thymus T cells.

Sequencing was performed on thymocytes. The receptors were gathered from a girl less than two years old with a congenital heart defect.

This clone was found once. The CDR3 reads CASSLKLAGARGDTQYF. The CDR3 bases are TGTGCCAGCAGCTTAAAGCTAGCGGGGGCCAGGGGAGATACGCAGTATTTT. The chain employs TRBV7-8 and TRBJ2-3, with TRBD2 matching 10 bases. Germline V gene lookup returns CDR1 SGHVS and CDR2 FQNEAQ. Trimming took 2 bases from V and 5 from J; bases not matched to a gene: 10. There are 17 residues in the CDR3.

The J gene is TRBJ1-2, the V gene TRBV7-9; D is uncertain. The germline gives CDR1 SEHNR, CDR2 FQNEAQ (reference sequence). V was cut by 4 bases and J by 3 bases, with 9 bases left in between. The CDR3 runs 13 residues. The CDR3 DNA reads TGTGCCAGCAGCTGCGACTGGGACTATGGCTACACCTTC. This gives the protein CASSCDWDYGYTF. The whole variable domain, filled in from reference TRBV7-9 and TRBJ1-2, reads DTGVSQNPRHKITKRGQNVTFRCDPISEHNRLYWYRQTLGQGPEFLTYFQNEAQLEKSRLLSDRFSAERPKGSFSTLEIQRTEQGDSAMYLCASSCDWDYGYTFGSGTRLTVV.

J is TRBJ2-7 and V is TRBV27; maybe TRBD2 (6 bases). Trimming cost V 4 bases and J 6 bases, with 13 bases left between them. The CDR3 is made up of 13 amino acids. In germline, CDR1 is MNHEY, CDR2 SMNVEV (reference sequence). The DNA of the CDR3 is TGTGCCAGCAGTTCGACTAGTTTCGGCGAGCAGTACTTC. The encoded protein is CASSSTSFGEQYF.

This clone turned up a few times. V and J are TRBV28 and TRBJ2-7; 9 bases match TRBD1. This CDR3 has 16 residues. Trimming at V came to 5 bases and at J to 3 bases, leaving 11 bases not matched to a gene. Germline CDR1 reads MDHEN; CDR2 reads SYDVKM. DNA of the CDR3: TGTGCCAGCAGTCTCCCCCTCGACAGGGGGTTCTACGAGCAGTACTTC. This codes for CASSLPLDRGFYEQYF. Full variable domain (outside the CDR3, taken from reference TRBV28 and TRBJ2-7): DVKVTQSSRYLVKRTGEKVFLECVQDMDHENMFWYRQDPGLGLRLIYFSYDVKMKEKGDIPEGYSVSREKKERFSLILESASTNQTSMYLCASSLPLDRGFYEQYFGPGTRLTVT.

The rearrangement links TRBV15 to TRBJ1-1; 10 positions match TRBD1. V dropped 5 bases and J dropped 4; count of bases not matched to a gene: 4. Germline V lookup: CDR1 LNHNV, CDR2 YYDKDF (reference sequence). The CDR3 is 14 residues long. In DNA form, the CDR3 reads TGTGCCACCAGCGTGCGGGACAGGGGCACTGAAGCTTTCTTT. The encoded protein is CATSVRDRGTEAFF.